Described below is a single T cell receptor (beta chain) sequence and its context. The antigen is not known. The PCR ran on 60 Vbeta and 13 Jbeta primers. The table came from immunoSEQ multiplex PCR; TCRdb's copy has only in-frame clones and leaves some out. Counted here are 150,000 to 180,000 clones, more than 70% occurring once; the ten biggest clones make up 5.6%. CDR1 is SGHDN and CDR2 is FVKESK in the germline V gene. The CDR3 length is 18 residues. The V and J ends lost 1 base and 4 bases, in that order; junction bases with no gene match: 13. While unrecorded immune exposures were likely, the donors were nominally healthy when sampled. These data originate in a study of cytomegalovirus exposure and HLA in healthy donors. Study observations and caveats: In a later analysis, at a false discovery rate of 0.05, 16,951 TCR beta sequences were associated with HLA alleles. Cytomegalovirus association was listed for about 150 TCR beta chains.

The receptor was isolated from a woman aged 40-49 years in good health and CMV-seropositive. The sample was PBMCs. The chain employs TRBV14 and TRBJ2-7, with 10 bases identical to TRBD1. The CDR3 sequence is CASSQAPPGTGVRYEQYF. The CDR3 DNA sequence: TGTGCCAGCAGCCAAGCCCCGCCAGGGACAGGGGTTAGGTACGAGCAGTACTTC. Full variable domain (remainder filled in from reference TRBV14 and TRBJ2-7): EAGVTQFPSHSVIEKGQTVTLRCDPISGHDNLYWYRRVMGKEIKFLLHFVKESKQDESGMPNNRFLAERTGGTYSTLKVQPAELEDSGVYFCASSQAPPGTGVRYEQYFGPGTRLTVT.